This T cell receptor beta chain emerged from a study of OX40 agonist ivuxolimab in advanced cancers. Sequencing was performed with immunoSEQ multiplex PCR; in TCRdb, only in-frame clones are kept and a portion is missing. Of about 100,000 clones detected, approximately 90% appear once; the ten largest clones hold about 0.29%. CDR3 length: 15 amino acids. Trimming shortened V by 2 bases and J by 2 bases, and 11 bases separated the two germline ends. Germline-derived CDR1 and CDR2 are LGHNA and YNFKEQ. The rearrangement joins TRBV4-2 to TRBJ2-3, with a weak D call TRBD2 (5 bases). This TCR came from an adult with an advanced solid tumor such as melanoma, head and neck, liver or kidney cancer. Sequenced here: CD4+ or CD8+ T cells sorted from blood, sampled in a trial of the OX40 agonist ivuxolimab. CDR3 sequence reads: CASSQQLGNTDTQYF. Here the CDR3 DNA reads TGTGCCAGCAGCCAACAACTAGGGAACACAGATACGCAGTATTTT.